The 4 T cell receptor beta chains given below trace back to one sample, sequenced in a study of cytomegalovirus exposure and HLA in healthy donors. PCR primers comprised 60 Vbeta and 13 Jbeta primers. Repertoires were generated with immunoSEQ multiplex PCR, while TCRdb's copy carries only in-frame clones and drops some. The sample yields 120,000 to 150,000 clones, over 75% seen once. The sequenced material came from PBMCs. Receptor source: a man between 25 and 39 years old in good health and CMV-seronegative.

CDR3: CASSFGLAGTGELFF. The CDR3 region has the DNA TGTGCCAGCAGCTTTGGGCTAGCGGGCACCGGGGAGCTGTTTTTT. This chain links TRBV5-6 with TRBJ2-2; TRBD2 matches at 8 bases. V lost 2 bases, J lost 4 bases, and 4 bases stayed unmatched. Per germline, CDR1 SGHDT and CDR2 YYEEEE. The CDR3 is 15 residues long.

A word on this clone: The junction does not match germline at one end; this may be a read error. The chain carries TRBV6-5 and TRBJ1-6, with 10 bases that match TRBD1. Germline assignment: CDR1 MNHEY and CDR2 SVGAGI. This CDR3 spans 14 amino acids. In nucleotides, the CDR3 is TGTGCCAGCAACCGGGACAGGGGAGGATCACCCCTCAACTTT. It translates to CASNRDRGGSPLNF.

The chain employs TRBV7-2 and TRBJ2-1; 8 bases match TRBD1. The CDR3 covers 16 residues. V lost 5 bases to trimming and J lost 1 base; unmatched junction nucleotides: 7. Per the germline V gene, CDR1 is SGHTA and CDR2 is FQGNSA. CDR3 nucleotides: TGTGCCAGCAGCGCGACATGGACAGGGTCCTACAATGAGCAGTTCTTC. Translated: CASSATWTGSYNEQFF.

The rearrangement uses TRBV6-5 and TRBJ1-5; D is undetermined. The CDR3 loop spans 11 amino acids. The V and J ends lost 8 bases and 4 bases respectively, with 6 bases between them. Germline-derived CDR1 and CDR2 are MNHEY and SVGAGI. The DNA for the CDR3 is TGTGCCAGCGGCCCAAATCAGCCCCAGCATTTT. Protein: CASGPNQPQHF.